This T cell receptor (beta chain) was documented in a study of spatial heterogeneity in lung cancer. Study-level points and caveats: At tumor resection, ubiquitous expanded TCRs were detected in blood more often than later.

The time point was: sample taken at primary tumor resection. This clonotype showed up just a few times. Its antigen is undetermined. Every molecule of TCR cDNA had its own unique molecular identifier. TCRdb fed the 5' RACE reads into MiXCR, producing one record per CDR3 protein. Here the sample spans about 92,000 distinct CDR3 sequences, about 12% being singletons. Germline CDR1 SGHTA, CDR2 FQGTGA. The CDR3 covers 15 residues. Trimming removed 5 bases from V and 2 bases from J; junction bases left unmatched: 3. The rearrangement links TRBV7-3 to TRBJ2-6; 7 bases agree with TRBD1. This clonotype was obtained from a male donor with early-stage non-small cell lung cancer. The input for sequencing was PBMCs, taken at surgery. The CDR3 reads CASSLDRAGANVLTF. Written as DNA, the CDR3 is TGTGCCAGCAGCCTCGACAGGGCTGGGGCCAACGTCCTGACTTTC.